The clone carrying this T cell receptor (beta chain) was counted once. This specimen belongs to a study of cytomegalovirus exposure and HLA in healthy donors. Clones were read by immunoSEQ multiplex PCR, and TCRdb kept only the in-frame ones, dropping some. The sample carries hundreds of thousands of clones, 70% to 90% recorded once. The CDR3 loop spans 15 amino acids. Germline V gene data show CDR1 as SNHLY and CDR2 as FYNNEI. With V trimmed by 4 bases and J by 0 bases, 5 bases remained unmatched. The sequenced sample was PBMCs. This receptor was identified in a woman between 18 and 29 years old in good health and CMV-seronegative. V is TRBV2 and J is TRBJ1-2; the match to TRBD1 covers 7 bases. This chain's CDR3 is CASSGDRTPNYGYTF. CDR3 DNA: TGTGCCAGCAGTGGGGACAGAACTCCTAACTATGGCTACACCTTC.